The 21 T cell receptor beta chains below all came from one sample that was sequenced in a study of blood T cells in healthy people across ages. PCR was performed a second time for 7 to 11 cycles using a sample-barcoded 5' primer and a J-beta primer mix. TCRdb processed the 5' RACE reads anew with MiXCR; each CDR3 protein has one entry. Among 1.5 million to 2 million distinct CDR3 sequences listed, under 30% were seen once. Material: blood. The source is a woman younger than 45 in good health.

This chain links TRBV4-2 with TRBJ1-5; D might be TRBD1 (5 bases). Germline CDR1 is LGHNA and CDR2 is YNFKEQ. V was pared by 1 base and J by 5 bases, with 9 bases between. The CDR3 loop spans 14 amino acids. CDR3 sequence reads: CASSQGQQDQPQHF. Written as DNA, the CDR3 is TGTGCCAGCAGCCAAGGACAGCAGGATCAGCCCCAGCATTTT.

This clonotype has more than one count but fewer than ten. The rearrangement joins TRBV6-1 to TRBJ1-2, with D uncertain. The length of the CDR3 is 18 residues. In germline, CDR1 is MNHNS, CDR2 SASEGT. Deletions cut 6 bases from V and 0 bases from J, with 23 bases between. CDR3 protein: CASRRLHRSLGTNYGYTF. DNA of the CDR3: TGTGCCAGCAGACGGCTGCATCGGAGCCTAGGGACTAACTATGGCTACACCTTC.

The chain has TRBV28 and TRBJ1-5, with D uncertain. Trimming shortened V by 1 base and J by 7 bases, and 17 bases separated the two germline ends. The V gene's germline CDR1 is MDHEN and CDR2 SYDVKM. This CDR3 has 16 amino acids. The CDR3 DNA reads as TGTGCCAGCAGTTTATCCGGAACTCTCCGGCGGCAGCCCCAGCATTTT. Protein product: CASSLSGTLRRQPQHF. The full variable domain, completed using reference TRBV28 and TRBJ1-5, is DVKVTQSSRYLVKRTGEKVFLECVQDMDHENMFWYRQDPGLGLRLIYFSYDVKMKEKGDIPEGYSVSREKKERFSLILESASTNQTSMYLCASSLSGTLRRQPQHFGDGTRLSIL.

The chain is built from TRBV12-3 or TRBV12-4 and TRBJ1-1; D ambiguous. This CDR3 comprises 17 residues. Trimming pared 0 bases from V and 0 bases from J, leaving 14 bases between. CDR3 nucleotides: TGTGCCAGCAGTTTAGCGCGGGGTGGAGGGATGAACACTGAAGCTTTCTTT. It encodes CASSLARGGGMNTEAFF.

This clonotype was seen repeatedly, ten times or more. The CDR3 region has the DNA TGTGCCAGCAGTAAACGGGGCTACAACAATGAGCAGTTCTTC. Its translation: CASSKRGYNNEQFF. The chain couples TRBV3-1 to TRBJ2-1; the D gene could be TRBD1 or TRBD2 (5 bases each). V was pared by 6 bases and J by 5 bases, with 14 bases between. CDR3 length equals 14 residues. The germline CDR1 and CDR2 sequences are LGHDT and YNNKEL (reference sequence).

This clonotype was seen repeatedly, ten times or more. The V gene is TRBV25-1, the J gene TRBJ2-7; D is perhaps TRBD2 (6 bases). V shed 6 bases and J shed 3 bases, with 18 bases lying between them. This CDR3 contains 15 residues. Germline CDR1 reads MGHDK; CDR2 reads SYGVNS. CDR3 sequence: CASSGGRGSNYEQYF. The CDR3 region has the DNA TGTGCCAGCAGCGGGGGACGAGGGTCAAACTACGAGCAGTACTTC.

This chain connects TRBV5-4 to TRBJ2-3; D ambiguous. The CDR3 is 16 residues long. V lost 0 bases, J lost 0 bases, and 11 bases lay in between. Germline lookup yields CDR1 SGHNT and CDR2 YYREEE (reference sequence). CDR3: CASSLGVYPSTDTQYF. In DNA, the CDR3 is TGTGCCAGCAGCTTGGGGGTATATCCTAGCACAGATACGCAGTATTTT.

This chain uses TRBV3-1 with TRBJ2-7; 7 bases map to TRBD1. After removal of 0 bases from V and 12 bases from J, the junction contained 8 bases not matched to a gene. The CDR3 runs to 13 residues. Per germline, CDR1 LGHDT and CDR2 YNNKEL (reference sequence). The CDR3 coding sequence is TGTGCCAGCAGCCAAGATTCTCGACAGGGTACGTACTTC. Its translation: CASSQDSRQGTYF.

V usage is TRBV13 and J usage is TRBJ2-4; D may correspond to TRBD1 or TRBD2 (6 bases each). The germline CDR1 and CDR2 sequences are PRHDT and FYEKMQ (reference sequence). Trimming took 5 bases from V and 13 from J, leaving 21 bases between them. This CDR3 spans 14 amino acids. As DNA, the CDR3 is TGTGCCAGCAGCCTCGGGAGACAGGTCGAGGAGCAGTACTTC. This gives the protein CASSLGRQVEEQYF.

V usage is TRBV12-3 or TRBV12-4 and J usage is TRBJ2-7; D is possibly TRBD1 or TRBD2 (5 bases each). The germline V and J ends were trimmed by 6 bases and 7 bases, with 13 bases remaining between them. There are 12 residues in the CDR3. The CDR3 sequence is CASSNPGGEQYF. The CDR3 bases are TGTGCCAGCAGCAACCCTGGGGGAGAGCAGTACTTC.

This clonotype has at least ten counts. V gene TRBV5-1 combines with J gene TRBJ2-7; D is perhaps TRBD1 or TRBD2 (5 bases each). V was trimmed by 5 bases and J by 4 bases, leaving 19 bases between them. The CDR3 is 15 amino acids. Germline-derived CDR1 and CDR2 are SGHRS and YFSETQ. CDR3 in DNA: TGCGCCAGCAGGACCGGGACCGCAGGATGGTACGAGCAGTACTTC. Residues: CASRTGTAGWYEQYF.

As to this clonotype: A much more abundant neighbour one base away suggests this may be a read error. The CDR3 carries no conserved terminal phenylalanine or tryptophan, so it likely arises from a read error. J is TRBJ2-7 and V is TRBV5-1; 7 nucleotides line up with TRBD1. V shed 4 bases, J shed 4 bases, and the junction held 8 bases outside the gene matches. The CDR3 runs 14 residues. Per the germline V gene, CDR1 is SGHRS and CDR2 is YFSETQ. CDR3 bases: TGCGCCAGCAGCCATGGACAGGTTTCATACGAGCAGTACCTC. Translation gives CASSHGQVSYEQYL.

V gene TRBV3-1 combines with J gene TRBJ1-5, with TRBD1 matching 9 bases. V lost 5 bases to trimming and J lost 2 bases; unmatched junction nucleotides: 16. The CDR3 has 19 amino acids. Per germline, CDR1 LGHDT and CDR2 YNNKEL (reference sequence). The CDR3 loop is CASSDPRDRAPFRNQPQHF. The DNA for the CDR3 is TGTGCCAGCAGCGATCCTAGGGACAGGGCCCCTTTTCGCAATCAGCCCCAGCATTTT.

The rearrangement links TRBV2 to TRBJ2-7; 9 bases fit TRBD1. From germline, CDR1 is SNHLY and CDR2 FYNNEI. The CDR3 runs to 15 residues. V was pared by 5 bases and J by 3 bases, with 8 bases of the junction left unmatched. CDR3 amino acids: CASSTPGTGIYEQYF. The CDR3 DNA reads TGTGCCAGCAGTACTCCCGGGACAGGGATCTACGAGCAGTACTTC.

The chain has TRBV6-2 or TRBV6-3 and TRBJ2-7; no firm D call. The CDR3 length is 15 residues. Germline CDR1 reads MNHEY; CDR2 reads SVGEGT. With 4 bases removed from V and 2 bases from J, the gap between germline ends came to 15 bases. The DNA of the CDR3 is TGTGCCAGCAGTTTGACCCCTCCAGGAACCTACGAGCAGTACTTC. Its protein product is CASSLTPPGTYEQYF.

The sample holds a few counts of this clonotype. This CDR3 reads CASSLGIRSSYEQYF. The CDR3 nucleotides read TGTGCCAGCAGCTTGGGGATTCGCAGCTCCTACGAGCAGTACTTC. This chain links TRBV7-2 with TRBJ2-7; D is ambiguous. Trimming removed 3 bases from V and 0 bases from J, with 12 bases in between. The CDR3 is 15 residues long. CDR1 and CDR2 from the germline V gene are SGHTA and FQGNSA. Drawing the rest from reference TRBV7-2 and TRBJ2-7, the complete variable domain is GAGVSQSPSNKVTEKGKDVELRCDPISGHTALYWYRQSLGQGLEFLIYFQGNSAPDKSGLPSDRFSAERTGGSVSTLTIQRTQQEDSAVYLCASSLGIRSSYEQYFGPGTRLTVT.

V and J are TRBV29-1 and TRBJ1-2; D is undetermined. The CDR3 extends over 8 amino acids. Deletions cut 8 bases from V and 6 bases from J, with 4 bases between. In germline, CDR1 is SQVTM, CDR2 ANQGSEA. CDR3 in amino acids: CSLNGYTF. In nucleotides, the CDR3 is TGCAGCCTGAATGGCTACACCTTC. The full variable domain, with the rest looked up from reference TRBV29-1 and TRBJ1-2, is SAVISQKPSRDICQRGTSLTIQCQVDSQVTMMFWYRQQPGQSLTLIATANQGSEATYESGFVIDKFPISRPNLTFSTLTVSNMSPEDSSIYLCSLNGYTFGSGTRLTVV.

This clonotype was observed at least ten times. This may come from a read error, since a much larger clone is one base off. The V and J genes are TRBV12-3 or TRBV12-4 and TRBJ2-7; weak D call: TRBD1 (6 bases). CDR3 length: 13 residues. Between the trimmed V and J ends, which lost 6 bases and 3 bases, there was a span of 12 bases. As DNA, the CDR3 is TGTGCCAGCAGGCCAGGACAGAGCTACGAGCAGTACTTC. Its protein product is CASRPGQSYEQYF.

As for this clonotype: A much larger clone lies a single base off, so this may be a read error. The rearrangement uses TRBV6-1 and TRBJ2-1; D call uncertain. Germline values: CDR1 MNHNS, CDR2 SASEGT. The CDR3 is 18 amino acids. V shed 6 bases and J shed 7 bases, with 28 bases lying between them. The DNA of the CDR3 is TGTGCCAGCAGGCGAGGATCTAGTCCTACCTTGATGTGGAATGAGCAGTTCTTC. As protein: CASRRGSSPTLMWNEQFF.

The chain carries TRBV9 and TRBJ2-1; a possible D gene is TRBD2 (5 bases). This CDR3 contains 16 residues. Trimming removed 2 bases at V and 5 bases at J, with 17 bases between. Germline loops: CDR1 SGDLS, CDR2 YYNGEE. This chain's CDR3 is CASSVGGRAHDNEQFF. Written as DNA, the CDR3 is TGTGCCAGCAGCGTGGGTGGGCGGGCCCACGACAATGAGCAGTTCTTC.

This clonotype was found a few times. The chain joins TRBV28 to TRBJ2-7; 12 bases are a match to TRBD2. Germline CDR1 reads MDHEN; CDR2 reads SYDVKM. J was trimmed by 4 bases and V by 4 bases; bases with no gene match: 8. The CDR3 contains 16 residues. CDR3 nucleotides: TGTGCCAGCAGTTCCCCCCTAGCGGGGGGGCAATACGAGCAGTACTTC. This encodes CASSSPLAGGQYEQYF.